Shown below are 11 T cell receptor beta chains from a single sample sequenced in a study of shared clonotypes between healthy human individuals. This table comes from immunoSEQ multiplex PCR, and its TCRdb copy is limited to in-frame clones, with some not included. The sample holds over 1.5 million clones, around 98% seen once. The sample consisted of naive CD4+ T cells sorted from blood. Indicated subset: CD45RA+ positively selected. Receptor source: a man younger than 40 in good health.

This rearrangement joins TRBV28 to TRBJ1-2; 8 bases fit TRBD1. The junction had 5 bases not matched to a gene; V was cut back by 3 bases and J by 8 bases. The germline CDR1 and CDR2 sequences are MDHEN and SYDVKM. The CDR3 sequence is 13 residues long. The CDR3 region has the DNA TGTGCCAGCAGTTTGGCCGGGACAGGCGGCTACACCTTC. Amino acid sequence: CASSLAGTGGYTF.

This sequence joins TRBV15 and TRBJ2-1; D unresolved. Germline-derived CDR1 and CDR2 are LNHNV and YYDKDF (reference sequence). V lost 0 bases and J 4 bases, leaving 13 bases between the germline ends. This CDR3 has 16 residues. CDR3 DNA sequence: TGTGCCACCAGCAGAGATAGGGCGGTAATATACAATGAGCAGTTCTTC. Translated: CATSRDRAVIYNEQFF.

V gene TRBV27 combines with J gene TRBJ2-1; 9 nucleotides match TRBD2. Unmatched junction bases numbered 10, after V lost 3 bases and J lost 7 bases. In germline, CDR1 is MNHEY, CDR2 SMNVEV (reference sequence). The CDR3 consists of 16 residues. CDR3 bases: TGTGCCAGCAGTTTGTACGTGGCGGGAGGGCCGAATGAGCAGTTCTTC. It is translated as CASSLYVAGGPNEQFF.

A note on this clone: The sample has other DNA sequences that encode this CDR3 too. This chain links TRBV5-1 with TRBJ2-5, with D perhaps matching TRBD2 (5 bases). The V and J ends lost 4 bases and 1 base respectively, with 8 bases between them. The CDR3 is made up of 13 amino acids. Germline values: CDR1 SGHRS, CDR2 YFSETQ. The CDR3 DNA reads as TGCGCCAGCAGCCTAGAGGGCCAAGAGACCCAGTACTTC. Translation gives CASSLEGQETQYF.

The chain uses TRBV5-1 and TRBJ1-1, with TRBD1 identical over 9 bases. V shed 4 bases, J shed 6 bases, and the junction held 16 bases outside the gene matches. Germline V CDR1 and CDR2: SGHRS, YFSETQ. The CDR3 length is 17 residues. The CDR3 bases are TGCGCCAGCAGCAAATTGGGACCAGGGACAGGGAGCCCTGAAGCTTTCTTT. It codes for CASSKLGPGTGSPEAFF.

V gene TRBV7-8 combines with J gene TRBJ2-7; a possible D gene is TRBD1 (6 bases). V was trimmed by 0 bases and J by 4 bases, leaving 7 bases between them. Germline CDR1 SGHVS, CDR2 FQNEAQ. CDR3 length: 13 residues. The CDR3 loop reads CASSLATGYEQYF. The CDR3 DNA follows: TGTGCCAGCAGCTTAGCGACAGGTTACGAGCAGTACTTC.

The chain recombines TRBV5-4 with TRBJ2-1, with TRBD1 identical over 10 bases. CDR1 SGHNT and CDR2 YYREEE come from the germline V gene (reference sequence). V lost 0 bases to trimming and J lost 4 bases; unmatched junction nucleotides: 4. The CDR3 spans 16 residues. The CDR3 spells CASSLAGTGEYNEQFF. CDR3 nucleotides: TGTGCCAGCAGCTTGGCCGGGACAGGGGAGTACAATGAGCAGTTCTTC.

The chain has TRBV11-2 and TRBJ1-3, with D possibly matching TRBD1 (6 bases). This CDR3 contains 15 residues. The ends were cut back, 5 bases at V and 1 base at J, with 12 bases in the middle. Germline V gene data show CDR1 as SGHAT and CDR2 as FQNNGV. For the CDR3, the DNA is TGTGCCAGCAGCCGACAGGTATTGTCTGGAAACACCATATATTTT. Translation gives CASSRQVLSGNTIYF.

V is TRBV28 and J is TRBJ1-3; D gene unclear. Germline V gene sequence: CDR1 MDHEN, CDR2 SYDVKM. Trimming removed 7 bases from V and 3 bases from J, with 4 bases in between. The CDR3 is 11 amino acids. The CDR3 spells CASNFGNTIYF. CDR3 coding DNA: TGTGCCAGCAACTTTGGAAACACCATATATTTT.

The V gene is TRBV27, the J gene TRBJ2-7, with TRBD1 matching 8 bases. V was clipped by 4 bases and J by 3 bases; unmatched bases: 17. Germline CDR1 MNHEY, CDR2 SMNVEV (reference sequence). The CDR3 runs 18 residues. The CDR3 loop reads CASSSQYRGKTWFYEQYF. The CDR3 DNA follows: TGTGCCAGCAGTTCGCAATACAGGGGGAAGACTTGGTTCTACGAGCAGTACTTC.

The gene calls are TRBV6-1 and TRBJ1-4, with D hard to call. V was trimmed by 4 bases and J by 3 bases, leaving 9 bases between them. Germline loops: CDR1 MNHNS, CDR2 SASEGT. The CDR3 is 14 amino acids. CDR3 sequence (DNA): TGTGCCAGCAGTGTTAGCGAGGCTAATGAAAAACTGTTTTTT. Amino acids: CASSVSEANEKLFF.